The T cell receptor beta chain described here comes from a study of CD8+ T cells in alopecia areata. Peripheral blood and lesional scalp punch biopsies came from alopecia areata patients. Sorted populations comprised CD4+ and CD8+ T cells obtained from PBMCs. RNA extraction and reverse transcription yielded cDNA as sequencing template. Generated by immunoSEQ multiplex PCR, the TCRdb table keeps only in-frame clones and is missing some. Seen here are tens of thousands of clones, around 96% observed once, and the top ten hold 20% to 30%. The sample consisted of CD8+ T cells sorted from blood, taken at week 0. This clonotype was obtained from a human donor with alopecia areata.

The CDR3 DNA is TGTGCCAGCAGCCAAGATTTAGCGGGGGGCCAAGAGACCCAGTACTTC. Its translation is CASSQDLAGGQETQYF. The chain links TRBV4-2 to TRBJ2-5; 10 bases fit TRBD2. Germline V gene data show CDR1 as LGHNA and CDR2 as YNFKEQ. This CDR3 is built from 16 residues. The V segment lost 0 bases and the J segment 1 base; nucleotides outside the gene matches: 2.